The rows below give T cell receptor beta chains drawn from one sample of a study of CD8 T cells in Susac syndrome. TCRdb re-called the immunoSEQ multiplex PCR reads with MiXCR, one entry per CDR3 protein. The table shows about 140,000 distinct CDR3 sequences, with just under 95% occurring only once. Sequencing input: CD4+ T cells from PBMCs. These receptors came from a human donor with Susac syndrome. The CDR3 runs from the conserved cysteine through the conserved F or W. The D gene is left open where the match is weak. Clone size is given for some rows only: seen once, a few or many times, or a class if the clone is expanded.

-	TRBV19	TRBD1	TRBJ2-7	CASSIGQGLGEQYF	TGTGCCAGTAGTATCGGACAGGGGCTTGGCGAGCAGTACTTC
-	TRBV3-1	-	TRBJ2-1	CASSQEGAAVEQFF	TGTGCCAGCAGCCAAGAGGGGGCGGCTGTTGAGCAGTTCTTC
-	TRBV9	TRBD2	TRBJ2-5	CASSATRGGQETQYF	TGTGCCAGCAGCGCCACTCGCGGGGGCCAAGAGACCCAGTACTTC
-	TRBV12-3/TRBV12-4	-	TRBJ1-3	CASSLVRGNTIYF	TGTGCCAGCAGTTTAGTTCGTGGAAACACCATATATTTT
-	TRBV30	-	TRBJ2-5	CAWSPIGSQYF	TGTGCCTGGAGTCCTATAGGGTCCCAGTACTTC
-	TRBV5-1	-	TRBJ2-1	CASGLSSSYNEQFF	TGCGCCTCGGGGCTATCAAGCTCCTACAATGAGCAGTTCTTC
-	TRBV20-1	-	TRBJ2-4	CSAQEDGAKNIQYF	TGCAGTGCGCAAGAGGACGGAGCCAAAAACATTCAGTACTTC
-	TRBV30	-	TRBJ2-2	CAWGYGELFF	TGTGCCTGGGGGTACGGGGAGCTGTTTTTT
-	TRBV9	-	TRBJ1-4	CASSVSPPGRGEKLFF	TGTGCCAGCAGCGTAAGTCCACCCGGACGTGGTGAAAAACTGTTTTTT
-	TRBV12-3/TRBV12-4	-	TRBJ1-1	CASRGTGLEAFF	TGTGCCAGCAGGGGAACAGGGCTCGAAGCTTTCTTT
-	TRBV12-3/TRBV12-4	-	TRBJ2-2	CASRRTGRGTGELFF	TGTGCCAGCAGGAGGACTGGACGGGGCACCGGGGAGCTGTTTTTT
-	TRBV7-2	TRBD2	TRBJ2-5	CASSLGTSVQGTQYF	TGTGCCAGCAGCTTGGGGACTAGCGTTCAAGGGACCCAGTACTTC
-	TRBV20-1	TRBD1	TRBJ2-1	CSAREQGAMGEQFF	TGCAGTGCTAGGGAACAGGGGGCGATGGGTGAGCAGTTCTTC
-	TRBV25-1	-	TRBJ2-7	CASSKSQGSYEQYF	TGTGCCAGCAGCAAATCCCAGGGGTCCTACGAGCAGTACTTC
-	TRBV27	TRBD2	TRBJ2-1	CASSAEGGLARDYNEQFF	TGTGCCAGCAGTGCCGAAGGGGGACTAGCGAGGGATTACAATGAGCAGTTCTTC
-	TRBV2	-	TRBJ1-6	CASNIRDQNSPLHF	TGTGCCAGCAACATCCGGGACCAGAATTCACCCCTCCACTTT
-	TRBV6-6	-	TRBJ1-1	CASSDTENTEAFF	TGTGCCAGCAGTGATACAGAGAACACTGAAGCTTTCTTT
-	TRBV30	-	TRBJ1-5	CAWSEQGKQPQHF	TGTGCCTGGAGTGAACAGGGAAAACAGCCCCAGCATTTT
-	TRBV11-2	TRBD1	TRBJ2-7	CASSLGPGGSYEQYF	TGTGCCAGCAGCTTAGGTCCAGGGGGCTCCTACGAGCAGTACTTC
-	TRBV30	TRBD1	TRBJ2-3	CAAGQGAGTDTQYF	TGTGCCGCGGGACAGGGGGCGGGCACAGATACGCAGTATTTT
-	TRBV5-6	-	TRBJ1-5	CASSSQGRNQPQHF	TGTGCCAGCAGCTCCCAGGGGCGCAATCAGCCCCAGCATTTT
-	TRBV20-1	TRBD2	TRBJ2-5	CSARDLPAGGPQTQYF	TGCAGTGCTAGAGACCTGCCAGCGGGGGGGCCGCAGACCCAGTACTTC
-	TRBV10-3	-	TRBJ2-1	CAISRYNEQFF	TGTGCCATCTCCCGGTACAATGAGCAGTTCTTC
-	TRBV11-1	TRBD2	TRBJ2-3	CASSARGAGGRDTQYF	TGTGCCAGCAGCGCCCGAGGAGCGGGAGGGCGAGATACGCAGTATTTT
once	TRBV4-1	-	TRBJ1-1	CASSQVRVRNTEAFF	TGCGCCAGCAGCCAAGTCAGGGTGAGGAACACTGAAGCTTTCTTT
-	TRBV6-6	TRBD1	TRBJ1-2	CASNMGQTGGYTF	TGTGCCAGCAACATGGGACAGACGGGTGGCTACACCTTC
-	TRBV29-1	-	TRBJ1-1	CSVVTYLNTEAFF	TGCAGCGTTGTTACTTACTTGAACACTGAAGCTTTCTTT
-	TRBV6-6	-	TRBJ2-7	CASSPRYIQPTKQYF	TGTGCCAGCAGCCCACGCTATATACAGCCTACGAAGCAGTACTTC
-	TRBV25-1	-	TRBJ2-5	CASSEGMDSPQETQYF	TGTGCCAGCAGTGAAGGGATGGACAGTCCTCAAGAGACCCAGTACTTC
-	TRBV27	TRBD2	TRBJ2-1	CASSLTSGIIKDEQFF	TGTGCCAGCAGTTTGACTAGCGGGATAATAAAGGATGAGCAGTTCTTC
-	TRBV20-1	TRBD1	TRBJ2-6	CSATDRATNVLTF	TGCAGTGCGACGGACAGGGCTACCAACGTCCTGACTTTC
-	TRBV9	TRBD2	TRBJ2-1	CASSVELAGGPGEQFF	TGTGCCAGCAGCGTAGAATTGGCGGGAGGGCCGGGGGAGCAGTTCTTC
-	TRBV30	-	TRBJ1-2	CAWSQSPHGYTF	TGTGCCTGGAGTCAGTCTCCCCATGGCTACACCTTC
-	TRBV11-1	TRBD1	TRBJ2-5	CASSSHRGQETQYF	TGTGCCAGCAGCTCTCACAGGGGGCAAGAGACCCAGTACTTC
-	TRBV30	TRBD1	TRBJ2-7	CAWSPDRVREQYF	TGTGCCTGGAGTCCCGACAGGGTTCGCGAGCAGTACTTC
-	TRBV10-3	-	TRBJ1-1	CAITEGQNTEAFF	TGTGCCATCACCGAAGGGCAGAACACTGAAGCTTTCTTT
-	TRBV15	-	TRBJ1-5	CATSRDLQPQHF	TGTGCCACCAGCAGAGATTTGCAGCCCCAGCATTTT
-	TRBV6-2/TRBV6-3	TRBD1	TRBJ2-7	CASSFSRQGSSLEQYF	TGTGCCAGCAGTTTTTCGAGACAGGGGTCTTCTCTCGAGCAGTACTTC
-	TRBV18	TRBD1	TRBJ1-2	CASSGGTGDGYTF	TGTGCCAGCTCAGGCGGGACAGGGGATGGCTACACCTTC
-	TRBV9	-	TRBJ1-5	CASSADGGGVGQPQHF	TGTGCCAGCAGCGCGGATGGGGGGGGCGTAGGGCAGCCCCAGCATTTT
-	TRBV5-6	TRBD2	TRBJ2-3	CASSARATSRAADTQYF	TGTGCCAGCAGCGCCAGGGCGACTAGCAGGGCAGCAGATACGCAGTATTTT
-	TRBV12-3/TRBV12-4	-	TRBJ1-1	CASSFRGEAFF	TGTGCCAGCAGTTTTAGAGGTGAAGCTTTCTTT
-	TRBV19	-	TRBJ1-2	CASSIGQKNYGYTF	TGTGCCAGTAGTATAGGACAGAAGAACTATGGCTACACCTTC
-	TRBV30	-	TRBJ2-5	CAWSIDGETQYF	TGTGCCTGGAGTATAGATGGAGAGACCCAGTACTTC
-	TRBV12-3/TRBV12-4	-	TRBJ1-6	CASSGRVGNSPLHF	TGTGCCAGCAGTGGCAGGGTTGGCAATTCACCCCTCCACTTT
once	TRBV7-3	-	TRBJ2-7	CASSSLEQYF	TGTGCCAGCAGCTCCCTCGAGCAGTACTTC
once	TRBV30	-	TRBJ1-1	CAWSSPREAFF	TGTGCCTGGAGTTCACCCCGGGAAGCTTTCTTT
-	TRBV24-1	-	TRBJ2-1	CATSDPRQPNNEQFF	TGTGCCACCAGTGACCCCCGACAGCCCAACAATGAGCAGTTCTTC
-	TRBV7-3	-	TRBJ2-3	CASSWEGGVDTQYF	TGTGCCAGCAGCTGGGAAGGGGGAGTGGATACGCAGTATTTT
-	TRBV3-1	-	TRBJ1-6	CASSQTGTNGGSPLHF	TGTGCCAGCAGCCAAACCGGGACAAATGGGGGTTCACCCCTCCACTTT